This T cell receptor (beta chain) was identified in a study of T cell responses to AZD1222 COVID-19 vaccine. Some clones are missing from TCRdb's copy, which holds only in-frame ones; the method was immunoSEQ multiplex PCR. The data hold 140,000 to 150,000 clones, with roughly four fifths observed a single time. V lost 2 bases and J lost 0, with 9 bases in between. The CDR3 runs to 16 residues. Germline CDR1 and CDR2: SGHNT and YYREEE (reference sequence). Concerning this clone itself: Its specificity is not known.

General study findings and limits: Most donors were white British, females outnumbered males, and clonal diversity was possibly underestimated.

Source: peripheral blood, taken on day 0 of MenACWY control vaccination. This chain links TRBV5-4 with TRBJ1-6; D gene uncertain. The clonotype comes from an adult in good health. Here the CDR3 reads CASSFDGSSYNSPLHF. CDR3 nucleotide sequence: TGTGCCAGCAGCTTCGACGGGAGCTCCTATAATTCACCCCTCCACTTT.